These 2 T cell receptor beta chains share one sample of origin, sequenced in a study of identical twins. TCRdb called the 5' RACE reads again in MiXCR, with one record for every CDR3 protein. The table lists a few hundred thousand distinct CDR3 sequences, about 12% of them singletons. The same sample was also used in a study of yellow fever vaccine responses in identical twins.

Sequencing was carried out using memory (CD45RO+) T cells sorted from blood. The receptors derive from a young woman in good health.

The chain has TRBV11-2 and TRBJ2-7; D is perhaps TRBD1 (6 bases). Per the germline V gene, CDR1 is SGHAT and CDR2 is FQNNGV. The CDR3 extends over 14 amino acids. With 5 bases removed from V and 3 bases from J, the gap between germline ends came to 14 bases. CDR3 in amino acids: CASSPAGDRYEQYF. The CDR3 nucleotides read TGTGCCAGCAGCCCGGCAGGGGATCGCTACGAGCAGTACTTC. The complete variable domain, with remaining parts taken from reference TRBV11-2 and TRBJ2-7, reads EAGVAQSPRYKIIEKRQSVAFWCNPISGHATLYWYQQILGQGPKLLIQFQNNGVVDDSQLPKDRFSAERLKGVDSTLKIQPAKLEDSAVYLCASSPAGDRYEQYFGPGTRLTVT.

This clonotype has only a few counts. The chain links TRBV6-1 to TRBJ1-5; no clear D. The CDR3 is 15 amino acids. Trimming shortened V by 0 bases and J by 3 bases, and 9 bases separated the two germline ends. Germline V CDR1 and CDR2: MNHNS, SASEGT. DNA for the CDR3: TGTGCCAGCAGTGAAGCTGGTGGAGACAATCAGCCCCAGCATTTT. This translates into CASSEAGGDNQPQHF.